The sequence of this T cell receptor beta chain was determined in a study of T cell responses to AZD1222 COVID-19 vaccine (dated by TCRdb to about 2021). As for the study more broadly: TCR sequencing was performed for 233 trial participants, of whom roughly 200 were given two doses of AZD1222 and around 25 were given two doses of MenACWY control vaccine. Enrollment into the trials was organized by age into subgroups of 18-55, 56-69 and 70-plus years, and those subgroups contained about 160, 30 and 59 TCR-sequenced participants, respectively.

The CDR3 regions of human TCRbeta chains were subjected to immunosequencing. The published analysis was carried out like this. TCRs in the repertoires were compared against a reference library of SARS-CoV-2-specific TCRs that had been generated with the MIRA antigen-specificity platform. Breadth was defined as the fraction of unique TCRs that were SARS-CoV-2-associated, and depth was defined as the fraction of total T cells that were SARS-CoV-2-associated. Each spike-specific TCR was assigned to its reactive spike region and to a CD4 or CD8 class using the MIRA data. Log10-transformed breadth and depth values were compared by one-way ANOVA with Sidak's multiple comparisons tests. This immuneACCESS table, as held by TCRdb, lists in-frame sequences with V and J called but not all clones. Of the missing ones, under half trace to an unresolved V gene in checked studies; the others have no known cause. V and J calls and clone size are copied from that table; D and trimming were computed from the DNA. The sample records tens of thousands of clones, almost 90% of which are singletons. Clones ranked in the top ten supply about 7.1% of the sample.

The CDR3 contains 16 residues, cysteine and phenylalanine counted. Only the CDR3 part of the read is kept: 48 bases, read in frame from the first base. V trim: 3 bases; J trim: 1 base; unmatched bases: 7. CDR1 and CDR2 (KGHDR, SFDVKD) derive from the germline V gene. The intended sense of this specimen's time point label: about 28 days (+/-7) after the second vaccine dose. AZD1222 recipients whose second dose came at about 4 weeks and those whose second dose came at about 12 weeks were combined into one group, since spike-specific TCR depth and breadth did not differ between the two schedules. Vaccinee samples were obtained from the UK trials COV001 and COV002, which included a single-blind randomized controlled phase 2/3 trial of AZD1222 (ChAdOx1 nCoV-19) in healthy adults. For TCRbeta chain sequencing, PBMC samples from trial participants were taken at day 0 and at day 28 after the second dose.

What the work shows at the level of the full study, not this receptor alone: Only five or six AZD1222 recipients were SARS-CoV-2 seropositive at baseline, limiting conclusions about previously exposed vaccinees. No day 14 peak-response samples were available, so repertoires were characterized only after the peak T cell response. A significant rise in spike-specific TCR breadth and depth was observed after two AZD1222 doses relative to day 0 and relative to MenACWY recipients. In the small 56-69-year group, the increase in depth fell short of significance, most likely because of low power. Participants were mostly white British, with more females than males. The authors suggested clonal diversity may have been underestimated. CD4 TCRs associated with the vaccine covered the entire spike protein, and the dominant responses were in regions 160-218 and 743-854. Nearly half of unique spike-specific TCRs reportedly recognized epitopes outside regions mutated in the B.1.351 and B.1.1.7 variants.

On this clone itself: It has no known antigen specificity. One base away there is no much larger clone; base qualities are not given.

This sequence originates from an adult who received the AZD1222 COVID-19 vaccine. Rearrangement joined TRBV24-1 to TRBJ2-5; the junction holds 7 bases that match TRBD1. The source was peripheral blood, collected 28 days after the second AZD1222 dose. The DNA is TGTGCCACCAGTGATCCTGAGGGGACAGCCCAAGAGACCCAGTACTTC. This translates into CATSDPEGTAQETQYF.